A single sample is the source of the 10 T cell receptor beta chains below, sequenced in a study of shared clonotypes between healthy human individuals. The repertoire was sequenced with immunoSEQ multiplex PCR; TCRdb's copy has only in-frame clones and lacks some. The profile shows millions of clones, roughly 95% of them singletons. The sample taken for sequencing was naive CD4+ T cells sorted from blood. Stated subset: CD45RA+ positively selected. The receptors were sampled from a man aged 18 to 29 in good health.

The chain couples TRBV11-3 to TRBJ1-1; tentatively, D is TRBD1 (5 bases). The CDR3 consists of 14 residues. With 1 base removed from V and 4 bases from J, the gap between germline ends came to 10 bases. Germline assignment: CDR1 SGHNT and CDR2 YENEEA. This CDR3 reads CASSLGLGTTEAFF. The CDR3 bases are TGTGCCAGCAGCTTAGGTCTGGGGACCACTGAAGCTTTCTTT.

Note on this clone: Other nucleotide sequences in the sample specify the same CDR3. The rearrangement joins TRBV9 to TRBJ1-2; the match to TRBD1 covers 8 bases. Germline V CDR1 and CDR2: SGDLS, YYNGEE. V trimming: 4 bases; J trimming: 4 bases; junction bases outside the gene matches: 3. CDR3 length: 13 residues. The CDR3 coding sequence is TGTGCCAGCAGCACTGGACAGGGCTATGGCTACACCTTC. Translated, it gives CASSTGQGYGYTF.

The count of this clone is one. The CDR3 nucleotides are TGTGCCAGCAGTTACGATTGGCAGGGAGCCACTGAAGCTTTCTTT. It encodes CASSYDWQGATEAFF. The chain employs TRBV6-5 and TRBJ1-1, with D possibly matching TRBD1 (5 bases). Trimming cost V 2 bases and J 4 bases, with 14 bases left between them. The CDR3 sequence is 15 residues long. The germline V gene has CDR1 MNHEY and CDR2 SVGAGI.

V and J are TRBV2 and TRBJ1-1; D gene unclear. The germline V gene encodes CDR1 SNHLY and CDR2 FYNNEI. V dropped 3 bases and J dropped 1 base, with 9 bases sitting between them. The CDR3 is 14 residues long. In DNA form, the CDR3 reads TGTGCCAGCAGTGAGTGGAAGGGGAACACTGAAGCTTTCTTT. Translating gives CASSEWKGNTEAFF.

The chain couples TRBV9 to TRBJ1-2; no firm D call. This CDR3 is built from 14 residues. CDR1 SGDLS and CDR2 YYNGEE come from the germline V gene. Trimming stripped 1 base from V and 0 bases from J, with 7 bases between. The CDR3 here is CASSVLAANYGYTF. For the CDR3, the DNA is TGTGCCAGCAGCGTACTGGCGGCTAACTATGGCTACACCTTC.

This clone was observed a single time. The rearrangement links TRBV13 to TRBJ2-7; 7 nucleotides agree with TRBD1. The CDR3 is 16 amino acids. Germline CDR1 PRHDT, CDR2 FYEKMQ (reference sequence). V dropped 4 bases and J dropped 0; count of bases not matched to a gene: 9. DNA for the CDR3: TGTGCCAGCAGCTCCCTCACCGGGACAGTCTCCTACGAGCAGTACTTC. This translates into CASSSLTGTVSYEQYF.

The chain recombines TRBV30 with TRBJ2-3; possible D gene TRBD2, 6 bases. The ends were cut back, 0 bases at V and 6 bases at J, with 13 bases in the middle. CDR1 is GTSNPN, CDR2 SVGIG, per germline (reference sequence). This CDR3 contains 14 residues. The CDR3 DNA follows: TGTGCCTGGAGTGTACAGGTGGAGGGGGATACGCAGTATTTT. It yields the protein CAWSVQVEGDTQYF.

The V and J genes are TRBV18 and TRBJ1-1, with D perhaps matching TRBD1 (5 bases). Germline V gives CDR1 KGHSH, CDR2 LQKENI. V was shortened by 3 bases and J by 0 bases, with 14 bases between the two germline ends. The CDR3 runs to 16 residues. As DNA, the CDR3 is TGTGCCAGCTCACCCCCGGTGGGGGGAATGAACACTGAAGCTTTCTTT. It translates to CASSPPVGGMNTEAFF. The whole variable domain, filled in from reference TRBV18 and TRBJ1-1, reads NAGVMQNPRHLVRRRGQEARLRCSPMKGHSHVYWYRQLPEEGLKFMVYLQKENIIDESGMPKERFSAEFPKEGPSILRIQQVVRGDSAAYFCASSPPVGGMNTEAFFGQGTRLTVV.

The chain combines TRBV30 with TRBJ1-5; 9 nucleotides match TRBD1. CDR1 is GTSNPN and CDR2 is SVGIG in the germline V gene (reference sequence). With 1 base clipped from V and 9 bases from J, the junction kept 7 bases outside the gene matches. The CDR3 spans 14 residues. The CDR3 nucleotides read TGTGCCTGGAGTGCTGGGACAGGGAGGTGGCCCCAGCATTTT. Translating gives CAWSAGTGRWPQHF.

This clone is a singleton in its sample. The CDR3 region is CASSDSPSGIDTQYF. In DNA, the CDR3 is TGTGCCAGCAGTGACTCTCCTAGCGGGATTGATACGCAGTATTTT. This chain uses TRBV6-4 with TRBJ2-3; 9 positions match TRBD2. This CDR3 contains 15 residues. CDR1 and CDR2 from the germline V gene are MRHNA and SNTAGT. Trimming took 0 bases from V and 6 from J; bases not matched to a gene: 4.